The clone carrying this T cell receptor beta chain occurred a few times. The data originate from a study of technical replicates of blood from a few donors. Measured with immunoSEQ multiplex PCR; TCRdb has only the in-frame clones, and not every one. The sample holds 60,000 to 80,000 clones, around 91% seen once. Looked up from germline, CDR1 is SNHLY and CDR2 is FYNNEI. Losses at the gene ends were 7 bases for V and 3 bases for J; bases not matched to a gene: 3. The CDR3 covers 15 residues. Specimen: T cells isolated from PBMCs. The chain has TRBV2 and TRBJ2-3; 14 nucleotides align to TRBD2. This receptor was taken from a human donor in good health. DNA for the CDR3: TGTGCCAGCATTAGACTAGCGGGAGGGACAGATACGCAGTATTTT. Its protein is CASIRLAGGTDTQYF. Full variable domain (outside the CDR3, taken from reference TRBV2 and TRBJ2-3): EPEVTQTPSHQVTQMGQEVILRCVPISNHLYFYWYRQILGQKVEFLVSFYNNEISEKSEIFDDQFSVERPDGSNFTLKIRSTKLEDSAMYFCASIRLAGGTDTQYFGPGTRLTVL.